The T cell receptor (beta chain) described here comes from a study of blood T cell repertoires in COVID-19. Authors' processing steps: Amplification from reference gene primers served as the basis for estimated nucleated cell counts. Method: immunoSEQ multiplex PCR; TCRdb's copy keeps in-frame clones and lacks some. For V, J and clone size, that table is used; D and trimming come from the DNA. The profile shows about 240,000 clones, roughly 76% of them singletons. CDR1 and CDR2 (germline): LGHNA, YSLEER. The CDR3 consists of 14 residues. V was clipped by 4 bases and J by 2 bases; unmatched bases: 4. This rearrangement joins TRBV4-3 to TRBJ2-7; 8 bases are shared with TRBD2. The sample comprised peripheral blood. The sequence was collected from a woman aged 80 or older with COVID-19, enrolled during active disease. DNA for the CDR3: TGCGCCAGCAGCCGTTTAGCGGGACCCTACGAGCAGTACTTC. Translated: CASSRLAGPYEQYF.